A single sample is the source of the 15 T cell receptor beta chains below, sequenced in a study of early T cells in non-severe SARS-CoV-2 infection. Using its own MiXCR run on the 5' RACE reads, TCRdb lists one record per CDR3 protein. The sample yields approximately 70,000 distinct CDR3 sequences, 9% to 10% seen once. The sequencing here drew on whole blood, taken at baseline. Receptors were obtained from an adult who was a healthcare worker with PCR-confirmed SARS-CoV-2 infection or an uninfected control (not recorded which).

The V call is TRBV29-1, the J call TRBJ2-1; D uncertain. Trimming stripped 4 bases from V and 8 bases from J, with 15 bases between. The CDR3 is 13 residues long. From germline, CDR1 is SQVTM and CDR2 ANQGSEA. The CDR3 loop reads CSVAARKLHEQFF. CDR3 in DNA: TGCAGCGTTGCTGCCCGGAAACTCCATGAGCAGTTCTTC.

This chain joins TRBV6-2 or TRBV6-3 and TRBJ2-7; D is possibly TRBD1 or TRBD2 (5 bases each). The V gene's germline CDR1 is MNHEY and CDR2 SVGEGT. V was pared by 5 bases and J by 3 bases, with 11 bases between. This CDR3 contains 13 residues. The CDR3 DNA reads TGTGCCAGCAGTCGGGACGTTAACTACGAGCAGTACTTC. Translated, it gives CASSRDVNYEQYF.

The chain's CDR3 is CSARFISRTDTQYF. The CDR3 DNA reads TGCAGTGCTAGATTTATCAGTAGGACAGATACGCAGTATTTT. This chain uses TRBV20-1 with TRBJ2-3, with D unresolved. V dropped 2 bases and J dropped 3 bases, with 12 bases sitting between them. The length of the CDR3 is 14 residues. Germline CDR1 and CDR2: DFQATT and SNEGSKA (reference sequence).

This clonotype appeared many times. The J gene is TRBJ2-6, the V gene TRBV5-1; no clear D gene. Germline V gives CDR1 SGHRS, CDR2 YFSETQ. The CDR3 length is 17 residues. The V end was cut by 0 bases, the J end by 4 bases, with 14 bases between. For the CDR3, the DNA is TGCGCCAGCAGCTTGGATGGGATGCTATTCGGGGCCAACGTCCTGACTTTC. This gives the protein CASSLDGMLFGANVLTF.

This clonotype was recorded at least ten times. The chain has TRBV27 and TRBJ2-2; no clear D gene. CDR1 is MNHEY and CDR2 is SMNVEV in the germline V gene (reference sequence). The CDR3 runs 14 residues. V gave up 5 bases and J gave up 3 bases, with 10 bases separating them. CDR3 DNA sequence: TGTGCCAGCAGTCAATCCCATTACACCGGGGAGCTGTTTTTT. Residues: CASSQSHYTGELFF.

A few counts support this clonotype. The chain carries TRBV20-1 and TRBJ2-7, with D possibly matching TRBD1 (6 bases). Trimming cost V 0 bases and J 3 bases, with 12 bases left between them. The CDR3 runs to 14 residues. Germline V CDR1 and CDR2: DFQATT, SNEGSKA (reference sequence). This CDR3 is CSARDRTAFYEQYF. DNA of the CDR3: TGCAGTGCTAGAGATCGGACAGCCTTCTACGAGCAGTACTTC.

The sample holds many counts of this clonotype. The chain couples TRBV4-3 to TRBJ1-5; 7 bases align to TRBD1. The CDR3 sequence is 13 residues long. Unmatched junction bases numbered 4, after V lost 2 bases and J lost 9 bases. From germline, CDR1 is LGHNA and CDR2 YSLEER. CDR3 in amino acids: CASSQSGGGPQHF. CDR3 nucleotides: TGCGCCAGCAGCCAATCAGGGGGGGGGCCCCAGCATTTT.

Regarding this clonotype: It may be a read error: a sequence one base away is much more abundant. The V and J genes are TRBV12-3 or TRBV12-4 and TRBJ2-5; D not certain. There are 11 residues in the CDR3. CDR3 region: CASSLKETRYF. DNA of the CDR3: TGTGCCAGCAGCTTAAAAGAGACCCGGTACTTC.

The chain has TRBV7-2 and TRBJ1-6, with TRBD1 matching 7 bases. With 3 bases clipped from V and 10 bases from J, the junction kept 9 bases outside the gene matches. Germline V CDR1 and CDR2: SGHTA, FQGNSA. The CDR3 has 15 amino acids. The CDR3 here is CASSLYRGLGSPLHF. In nucleotides, the CDR3 is TGTGCCAGCAGCTTGTACAGGGGCTTGGGGTCACCCCTCCACTTT.

This clonotype showed up just a few times. J is TRBJ1-6 and V is TRBV7-2; D remains ambiguous. Deletions cut 1 base from V and 6 bases from J, with 7 bases between. The germline V gene has CDR1 SGHTA and CDR2 FQGNSA. The CDR3 totals 14 residues. The CDR3 DNA sequence: TGTGCCAGCAGCTTAGGCAGATTTAATTCACCCCTCCACTTT. This codes for CASSLGRFNSPLHF.

This clonotype was observed a handful of times. The chain has TRBV20-1 and TRBJ2-4, with 10 bases matching TRBD1. With 0 bases clipped from V and 7 bases from J, the junction kept 3 bases outside the gene matches. CDR3 length: 14 residues. Germline loops: CDR1 DFQATT, CDR2 SNEGSKA (reference sequence). The CDR3 is CSARDGTGVNIQYF. Here the CDR3 DNA reads TGCAGTGCTAGAGACGGGACAGGGGTCAACATTCAGTACTTC.

This clonotype was seen a few times. The chain links TRBV6-6 to TRBJ2-1; 9 positions agree with TRBD1. V shed 5 bases and J 6 bases; nucleotides not matched to a gene: 5. Germline-derived CDR1 and CDR2 are MNHNY and SVGAGI (reference sequence). The CDR3 is 14 residues long. CDR3 coding DNA: TGTGCCAGCAGTCCACAGGGGGCAGTCAATGAGCAGTTCTTC. The encoded protein is CASSPQGAVNEQFF.

This clonotype was seen at least ten times. This chain links TRBV14 with TRBJ2-1; 7 bases map to TRBD2. Trimming at V came to 2 bases and at J to 6 bases, leaving 13 bases not matched to a gene. Per germline, CDR1 SGHDN and CDR2 FVKESK. CDR3 length: 17 residues. The CDR3 coding sequence is TGTGCCAGCAGCCAACCCCGCGGGACTACCGACTTCAATGAGCAGTTCTTC. This sequence encodes CASSQPRGTTDFNEQFF.

This clonotype showed up many times. The chain joins TRBV7-9 to TRBJ2-7, with D perhaps matching TRBD1 or TRBD2 (7 bases each). CDR1 and CDR2 (germline): SEHNR, FQNEAQ (reference sequence). The CDR3 is 16 amino acids. V was pared by 5 bases and J by 3 bases, with 20 bases between. CDR3 coding DNA: TGTGCCAGCAGCCCCCCAAGGGGAGGGGGCCTCTACGAGCAGTACTTC. This codes for CASSPPRGGGLYEQYF.

The rearrangement links TRBV20-1 to TRBJ1-2; D uncertain. Trimming removed 6 bases from V and 4 bases from J, with 12 bases in between. This CDR3 spans 12 amino acids. The germline CDR1 and CDR2 sequences are DFQATT and SNEGSKA (reference sequence). CDR3 bases: TGCAGTGCCCCTCGAGAGATCTATGGCTACACCTTC. Translation: CSAPREIYGYTF.